The clone carrying this T cell receptor (beta chain) was seen ten or more times. What it binds is unknown. The data originate from a study of T cell repertoires in cytomegalovirus infection. For the study at large: CMV infection together with matching HLA type was indicated by public TCR beta signatures.

The CDR3 is 11 amino acids. Germline V gene sequence: CDR1 SGHTA, CDR2 FQGNSA. V lost 3 bases and J lost 3, with 2 bases in between. Using its own MiXCR run on the reads, TCRdb lists one record per CDR3 protein. The data contain 740,000 or so distinct CDR3 sequences, under 40% of them seen just once; the ten biggest clones take up 2.8%. Study-level results: It was HLA-C-restricted CMV-specific TCR beta clonotypes that dominated the response ex vivo.

The chain uses TRBV7-2 and TRBJ1-1; no firm D call. The sequenced sample was PBMCs. The source is a human donor in good health (CMV status not recorded). Some clones in this sample may be carry-over from other donors' samples. In nucleotides, the CDR3 is TGTGCCAGCAGCTTTGACACTGAAGCTTTCTTT. This codes for CASSFDTEAFF.